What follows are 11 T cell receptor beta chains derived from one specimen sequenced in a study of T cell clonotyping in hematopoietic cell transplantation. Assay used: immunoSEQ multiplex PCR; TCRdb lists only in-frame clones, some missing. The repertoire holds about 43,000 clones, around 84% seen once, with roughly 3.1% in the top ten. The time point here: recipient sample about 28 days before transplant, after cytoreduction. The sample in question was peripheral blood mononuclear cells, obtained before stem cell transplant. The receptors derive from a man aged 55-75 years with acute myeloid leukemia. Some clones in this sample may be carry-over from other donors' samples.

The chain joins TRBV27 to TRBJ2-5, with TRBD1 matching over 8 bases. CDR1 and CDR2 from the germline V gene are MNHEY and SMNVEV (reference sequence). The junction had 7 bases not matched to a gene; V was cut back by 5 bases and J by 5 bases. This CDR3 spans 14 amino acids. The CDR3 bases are TGTGCCAGCAGTCCACAGGGGGTGTGGGAGACCCAGTACTTC. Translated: CASSPQGVWETQYF.

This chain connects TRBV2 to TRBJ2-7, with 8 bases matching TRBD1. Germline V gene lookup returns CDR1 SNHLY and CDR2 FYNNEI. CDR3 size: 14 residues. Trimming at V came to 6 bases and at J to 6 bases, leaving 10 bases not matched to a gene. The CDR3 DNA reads TGTGCCAGCAGGTTCCTTCAGGGGGCCGGCGAGCAGTACTTC. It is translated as CASRFLQGAGEQYF.

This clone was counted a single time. The CDR3, as DNA: TGTGCCAGCAGCGCACAGGGTATCGGGGCTTTCTTT. As protein: CASSAQGIGAFF. The chain employs TRBV5-8 and TRBJ1-1; D might be TRBD1 (6 bases). The CDR3 runs 12 residues. Germline CDR1 SGHTS, CDR2 YDEGEE. Trimming left V 4 bases short and J 11 bases short, with 15 bases between.

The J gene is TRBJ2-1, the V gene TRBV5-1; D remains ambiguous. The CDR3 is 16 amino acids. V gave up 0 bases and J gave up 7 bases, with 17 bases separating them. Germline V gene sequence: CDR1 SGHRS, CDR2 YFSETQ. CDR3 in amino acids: CASSLGQTPLGNEQFF. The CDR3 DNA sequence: TGCGCCAGCAGCTTGGGGCAGACCCCCCTAGGGAATGAGCAGTTCTTC.

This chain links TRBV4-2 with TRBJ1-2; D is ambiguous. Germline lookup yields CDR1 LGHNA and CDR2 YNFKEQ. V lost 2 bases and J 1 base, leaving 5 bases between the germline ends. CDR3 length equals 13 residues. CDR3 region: CASSQKFNYGYTF. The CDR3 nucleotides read TGTGCCAGCAGCCAAAAGTTTAACTATGGCTACACCTTC.

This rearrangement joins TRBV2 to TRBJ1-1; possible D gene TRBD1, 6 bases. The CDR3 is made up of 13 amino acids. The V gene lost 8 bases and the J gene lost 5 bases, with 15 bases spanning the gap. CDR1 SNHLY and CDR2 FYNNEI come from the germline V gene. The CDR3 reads CASVPQGLTEAFF. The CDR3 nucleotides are TGTGCCAGCGTGCCCCAGGGGTTGACTGAAGCTTTCTTT.

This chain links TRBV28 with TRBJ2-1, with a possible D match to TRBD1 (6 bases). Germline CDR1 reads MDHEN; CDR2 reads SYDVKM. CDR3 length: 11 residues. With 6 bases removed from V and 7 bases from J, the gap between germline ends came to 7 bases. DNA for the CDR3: TGTGCCAGCAGGCAGGGGAATGAGCAGTTCTTC. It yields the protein CASRQGNEQFF.

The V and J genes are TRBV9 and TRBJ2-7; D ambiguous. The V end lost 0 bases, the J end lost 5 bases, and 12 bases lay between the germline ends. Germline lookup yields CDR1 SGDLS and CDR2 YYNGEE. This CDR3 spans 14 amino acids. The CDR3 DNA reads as TGTGCCAGCAGCGTAGGACGGTACGGCGACGAGCAGTACTTC. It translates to CASSVGRYGDEQYF.

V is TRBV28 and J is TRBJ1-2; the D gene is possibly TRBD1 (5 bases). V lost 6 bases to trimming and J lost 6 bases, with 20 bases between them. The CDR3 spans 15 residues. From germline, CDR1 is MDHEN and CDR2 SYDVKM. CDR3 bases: TGTGCCAGCAGACCGACTTGGGACGGGGACGATGGCTACACCTTC. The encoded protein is CASRPTWDGDDGYTF.

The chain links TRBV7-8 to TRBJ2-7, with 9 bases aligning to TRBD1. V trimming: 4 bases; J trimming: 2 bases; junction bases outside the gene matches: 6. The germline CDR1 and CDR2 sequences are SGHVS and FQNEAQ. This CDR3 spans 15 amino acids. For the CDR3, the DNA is TGTGCCAGCAGCTCTCCGGGACAGGGCCCCTACGAGCAGTACTTC. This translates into CASSSPGQGPYEQYF.

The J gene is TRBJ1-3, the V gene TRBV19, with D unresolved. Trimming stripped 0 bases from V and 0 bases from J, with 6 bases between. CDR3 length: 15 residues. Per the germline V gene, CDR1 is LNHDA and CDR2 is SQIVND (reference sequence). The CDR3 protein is CASSIDGSSGNTIYF. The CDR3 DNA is TGTGCCAGTAGTATAGACGGGAGCTCTGGAAACACCATATATTTT.